In this sample, the clone carrying this T cell receptor beta chain turned up many times. The method for making cDNA was 5'RACE, and it used 10-nucleotide random UMIs. One entry per CDR3 protein, called by TCRdb with MiXCR from the 5' RACE reads. The table lists around 44,000 distinct CDR3 sequences, 2% to 3% of them singletons, with roughly an eighth in the top ten. Germline CDR1 DFQATT, CDR2 SNEGSKA (reference sequence). J lost 6 bases, V lost 3 bases, and 8 bases had no gene match. CDR3 length: 14 amino acids. These data originate in a study of neurological immune-mediated disorders. Study background: Disease course was recorded as relapsing-remitting for approximately 31 and secondary progressive for 3 of the 34 multiple sclerosis patients.

The V call is TRBV20-1, the J call TRBJ1-1; 9 bases are a match to TRBD1. The receptor's source is a man in his thirties or forties with multiple sclerosis. Sequences were obtained from PBMCs. As DNA, the CDR3 is TGCAGTGCTAGGTCAGGGACAGGGCGGCCTGAAGCTTTCTTT. This translates into CSARSGTGRPEAFF.